This passage covers 13 T cell receptor beta chains from one sample sequenced in a study of T cell changes during pregnancy in multiple sclerosis. Assay used: immunoSEQ multiplex PCR; TCRdb lists only in-frame clones, some missing. The sample records under 75,000 clones, about 90% being singletons. Source: CD4+ T cells from peripheral blood mononuclear cells, taken after pregnancy. The receptors here all came from a female donor with multiple sclerosis, enrolled in a pregnancy study.

CDR3 nucleotides: TGTGCCAGCAGCCCGCGGGACAGCGCGGGCCTCTCTGGAAACACCATATATTTT. It translates to CASSPRDSAGLSGNTIYF. The chain has TRBV9 and TRBJ1-3, with 7 bases identical to TRBD1. The V and J ends lost 4 bases and 0 bases, in that order; junction bases with no gene match: 13. The germline gives CDR1 SGDLS, CDR2 YYNGEE. There are 18 residues in the CDR3.

CDR3 loop: CASSHQQHNTEAFF. CDR3 nucleotide sequence: TGTGCCAGTAGCCACCAACAGCATAACACTGAAGCTTTCTTT. This chain links TRBV19 with TRBJ1-1; D is ambiguous. The CDR3 length is 14 residues. The germline CDR1 and CDR2 sequences are LNHDA and SQIVND (reference sequence). Trimming took off 6 bases at V and 2 bases at J, with 13 bases between the two ends.

The chain links TRBV2 to TRBJ1-4, with a tentative D call TRBD1 (5 bases). The CDR3 runs to 14 residues. Germline values: CDR1 SNHLY, CDR2 FYNNEI. V was cut by 5 bases and J by 0 bases, with 7 bases left in between. In DNA form, the CDR3 reads TGTGCCAGCAGTATGACAGCAACTAATGAAAAACTGTTTTTT. This sequence encodes CASSMTATNEKLFF.

The V and J genes are TRBV2 and TRBJ2-4; 8 bases line up with TRBD1. Losses at the gene ends were 10 bases for V and 1 base for J; bases not matched to a gene: 12. Germline CDR1 and CDR2: SNHLY and FYNNEI. This CDR3 is 16 amino acids long. The chain's CDR3 is CAITHQTGVAKNIQYF. DNA of the CDR3: TGTGCCATCACTCATCAGACAGGGGTGGCCAAAAACATTCAGTACTTC.

V usage is TRBV7-3 and J usage is TRBJ2-3; the D gene is possibly TRBD1 (6 bases). The CDR3 has 16 residues. The V end was cut by 0 bases, the J end by 0 bases, with 10 bases between. Germline assignment: CDR1 SGHTA and CDR2 FQGTGA. CDR3 loop: CASSLTGGQSTDTQYF. In DNA form, the CDR3 reads TGTGCCAGCAGCTTAACTGGAGGACAGAGCACAGATACGCAGTATTTT.

The chain combines TRBV5-1 with TRBJ1-4; the match to TRBD1 covers 9 bases. V was pared by 0 bases and J by 8 bases, with 8 bases of the junction left unmatched. Germline values: CDR1 SGHRS, CDR2 YFSETQ. The length of the CDR3 is 16 residues. CDR3 protein: CASSLGSTGGEEKLFF. CDR3 sequence (DNA): TGCGCCAGCAGCTTGGGTTCGACAGGGGGAGAAGAAAAACTGTTTTTT.

J is TRBJ1-2 and V is TRBV19; 8 nucleotides line up with TRBD1. Germline V gene sequence: CDR1 LNHDA, CDR2 SQIVND (reference sequence). Trimming at V came to 5 bases and at J to 5 bases, leaving 10 bases not matched to a gene. The CDR3 is 15 residues long. CDR3 nucleotide sequence: TGTGCCAGTAGTTCGAGCCTTCGGACAGGGTATGGCTACACCTTC. Protein product: CASSSSLRTGYGYTF.

The V call is TRBV5-1, the J call TRBJ2-2, with 9 bases aligning to TRBD1. There are 16 residues in the CDR3. The V and J ends lost 2 bases and 5 bases, in that order; junction bases with no gene match: 7. Germline lookup yields CDR1 SGHRS and CDR2 YFSETQ. This CDR3 reads CASSLPRQGGTGELFF. The CDR3 region has the DNA TGCGCCAGCAGCTTACCAAGACAGGGGGGGACCGGGGAGCTGTTTTTT. Using reference TRBV5-1 and TRBJ2-2 for the parts outside the CDR3, the full variable domain is KAGVTQTPRYLIKTRGQQVTLSCSPISGHRSVSWYQQTPGQGLQFLFEYFSETQRNKGNFPGRFSGRQFSNSRSEMNVSTLELGDSALYLCASSLPRQGGTGELFFGEGSRLTVL.

The V gene is TRBV12-5, the J gene TRBJ2-5; D not resolved. The CDR3 totals 13 residues. CDR1 and CDR2 (germline): LGHNT, FRNRAP. V was trimmed by 1 base and J by 5 bases, leaving 8 bases between them. In DNA, the CDR3 is TGTGCTAGTGGTTTGGGGTTCGGGGAGACCCAGTACTTC. Translating it yields CASGLGFGETQYF.

The chain is built from TRBV7-9 and TRBJ2-7; D not resolved. Between the trimmed V and J ends, which lost 1 base and 0 bases, there was a span of 4 bases. Germline V gene sequence: CDR1 SEHNR, CDR2 FQNEAQ (reference sequence). The CDR3 is 13 amino acids. The CDR3 reads CASSLGYSYEQYF. The CDR3, as DNA: TGTGCCAGCAGCTTAGGCTACTCCTACGAGCAGTACTTC. Complete variable domain (other parts from reference TRBV7-9 and TRBJ2-7): DTGVSQNPRHKITKRGQNVTFRCDPISEHNRLYWYRQTLGQGPEFLTYFQNEAQLEKSRLLSDRFSAERPKGSFSTLEIQRTEQGDSAMYLCASSLGYSYEQYFGPGTRLTVT.

The rearrangement links TRBV5-1 to TRBJ1-1; D gene unclear. The V gene's germline CDR1 is SGHRS and CDR2 YFSETQ. The V end was cut by 3 bases, the J end by 1 base, with 7 bases between. CDR3 size: 13 residues. This CDR3 reads CASSSIENTEAFF. DNA of the CDR3: TGCGCCAGCAGCTCTATCGAGAACACTGAAGCTTTCTTT.

The chain recombines TRBV28 with TRBJ1-4, with 8 nucleotides matching TRBD1. V was pared by 4 bases and J by 8 bases, with 6 bases of the junction left unmatched. The CDR3 is 14 residues long. Germline V gene data show CDR1 as MDHEN and CDR2 as SYDVKM. CDR3 in DNA: TGTGCCAGCAGTTGGGGACAGGTGGGGGAAAAACTGTTTTTT. It specifies CASSWGQVGEKLFF. Using reference TRBV28 and TRBJ1-4 for the parts outside the CDR3, the full variable domain is DVKVTQSSRYLVKRTGEKVFLECVQDMDHENMFWYRQDPGLGLRLIYFSYDVKMKEKGDIPEGYSVSREKKERFSLILESASTNQTSMYLCASSWGQVGEKLFFGSGTQLSVL.

The chain combines TRBV4-1 with TRBJ2-3; 9 bases match TRBD2. V lost 6 bases and J lost 6; bases outside the gene matches: 13. CDR1 is MGHRA, CDR2 YSYEKL, per germline. CDR3 size: 16 residues. The CDR3 DNA follows: TGCGCCAGCAGAAATAATCCGGGACTAGCAGTCGATACGCAGTATTTT. Translating it yields CASRNNPGLAVDTQYF.